A single sample is the source of the 20 T cell receptor beta chains below, sequenced in a study of T cell responses to AZD1222 COVID-19 vaccine. Using immunoSEQ multiplex PCR, the repertoire was profiled, and TCRdb retains in-frame clones only, with some absent. The repertoire holds approximately 110,000 clones, with 86% as singletons. This sample comprised peripheral blood, obtained on day 0 of AZD1222 vaccination. The receptors were sampled from an adult in good health.

Here the CDR3 DNA reads TGTGCCAGTACGACAGAGAGAACCTACGAGCAGTACTTC. This gives the protein CASTTERTYEQYF. The chain has TRBV2 and TRBJ2-7; D is perhaps TRBD1 (5 bases). The CDR3 has 13 residues. The V and J ends lost 9 bases and 2 bases respectively, with 14 bases between them. Germline V lookup: CDR1 SNHLY, CDR2 FYNNEI.

The chain couples TRBV10-1 to TRBJ1-2; TRBD1 is a possible D gene (6 bases). From germline, CDR1 is WNHNN and CDR2 SYGVQD (reference sequence). CDR3 length: 16 amino acids. The V and J ends lost 1 base and 3 bases respectively, with 15 bases between them. The DNA for the CDR3 is TGCGCCAGCAGTGAGTGGGGGCCTTCCCACTACTATGGCTACACCTTC. Translation: CASSEWGPSHYYGYTF.

The CDR3: CASSPSEQGAGTEAFF. DNA of the CDR3: TGTGCCAGCTCACCATCTGAGCAGGGGGCTGGCACTGAAGCTTTCTTT. The chain recombines TRBV18 with TRBJ1-1, with 8 bases lining up with TRBD1. J gave up 4 bases and V 2 bases, and 9 bases lay outside the gene matches. CDR3 length: 16 amino acids. Per germline, CDR1 KGHSH and CDR2 LQKENI.

This chain joins TRBV28 and TRBJ2-3, with 7 bases matching TRBD2. CDR1 MDHEN and CDR2 SYDVKM come from the germline V gene. The CDR3 is 14 amino acids. Trimming took 11 bases from V and 3 from J; bases not matched to a gene: 11. As DNA, the CDR3 is TGTGCCCATGGGGTTCGGCGGGGGACAGATACGCAGTATTTT. Protein: CAHGVRRGTDTQYF.

The chain joins TRBV10-3 to TRBJ2-3; D is unclear. The length of the CDR3 is 15 residues. Trimming took 11 bases from V and 5 from J, leaving 23 bases between them. CDR1 is ENHRY, CDR2 SYGVKD, per germline. CDR3 bases: TGTGCCTCGGCTCTAAAAACCTTCCCTAGAGATACGCAGTATTTT. It translates to CASALKTFPRDTQYF.

This sequence joins TRBV10-3 and TRBJ1-5; TRBD1 might be the D (6 bases). Deletions cut 1 base from V and 5 bases from J, with 12 bases between. This CDR3 region has 15 residues. CDR1 is ENHRY and CDR2 is SYGVKD in the germline V gene. The CDR3 sequence is CAISELGDKDQPQHF. The CDR3 DNA follows: TGTGCCATCAGTGAGTTGGGGGACAAGGATCAGCCCCAGCATTTT.

The rearrangement links TRBV2 to TRBJ2-7, with 7 positions matching TRBD1. The V gene end was trimmed by 5 bases and the J gene end by 2 bases; junction bases not matched to a gene: 9. The CDR3 is 15 residues long. Germline CDR1 reads SNHLY; CDR2 reads FYNNEI. The CDR3, as DNA: TGTGCCAGCAGTAACACAGGGGTCGTTCCCTACGAGCAGTACTTC. Residues: CASSNTGVVPYEQYF.

The rearrangement links TRBV19 to TRBJ2-2, with 9 bases matching TRBD1. The CDR3 runs to 17 residues. CDR1 is LNHDA and CDR2 is SQIVND in the germline V gene (reference sequence). V shed 3 bases and J 1 base; nucleotides not matched to a gene: 6. CDR3 sequence (DNA): TGTGCCAGTAGTATCTTGGGACAGGGCGTGAACACCGGGGAGCTGTTTTTT. Amino acid sequence: CASSILGQGVNTGELFF.

This clone was seen just once. This chain uses TRBV7-2 with TRBJ2-1; D may be TRBD2 (5 bases). The CDR3 contains 18 residues. The V end was cut by 5 bases, the J end by 0 bases, with 20 bases between. Germline V gives CDR1 SGHTA, CDR2 FQGNSA. CDR3 nucleotides: TGTGCCAGCAGCCAGCGAGGAGGATACCCGAGCTCCTACAATGAGCAGTTCTTC. Encoded protein: CASSQRGGYPSSYNEQFF.

The chain has TRBV4-2 and TRBJ2-7, with a weak D call TRBD2 (6 bases). Germline V CDR1 and CDR2: LGHNA, YNFKEQ. CDR3 length: 15 amino acids. The V and J ends lost 1 base and 5 bases respectively, with 15 bases between them. The CDR3 region has the DNA TGTGCCAGCAGCCAAGCGGAGGGGCAGTCTCACGAGCAGTACTTC. Translating it yields CASSQAEGQSHEQYF.

The chain joins TRBV4-2 to TRBJ1-2; no clear D. CDR1 and CDR2 from the germline V gene are LGHNA and YNFKEQ. This CDR3 contains 14 residues. Trimming stripped 4 bases from V and 0 bases from J, with 9 bases between. CDR3 residues: CASSREKANYGYTF. The CDR3 DNA reads as TGTGCCAGCAGCCGGGAGAAAGCTAACTATGGCTACACCTTC.

The chain couples TRBV5-1 to TRBJ2-7, with 10 positions matching TRBD1. Germline-derived CDR1 and CDR2 are SGHRS and YFSETQ. The J segment lost 7 bases and the V segment lost 0 bases, leaving 7 bases of the junction unmatched. The CDR3 is 15 amino acids. The CDR3 sequence is CASSLAGTGALEQYF. In DNA form, the CDR3 reads TGCGCCAGCAGCTTGGCCGGGACAGGGGCCTTGGAGCAGTACTTC.

The chain links TRBV4-1 to TRBJ1-4; D is perhaps TRBD1 (6 bases). Germline V lookup: CDR1 MGHRA, CDR2 YSYEKL. The CDR3 contains 17 residues. Trimming stripped 1 base from V and 0 bases from J, with 12 bases between. This CDR3 reads CASSQGDRTTTNEKLFF. The DNA for the CDR3 is TGCGCCAGCAGCCAAGGAGACAGGACTACAACTAATGAAAAACTGTTTTTT.

The chain couples TRBV13 to TRBJ2-5; D is perhaps TRBD2 (6 bases). Germline V gene data show CDR1 as PRHDT and CDR2 as FYEKMQ (reference sequence). CDR3 size: 14 residues. The V end was cut by 3 bases, the J end by 7 bases, with 15 bases between. CDR3 coding DNA: TGTGCCAGCAGCTTGAGCGGTAACGGGAGGACCCAGTACTTC. Translated, it gives CASSLSGNGRTQYF. Drawing the rest from reference TRBV13 and TRBJ2-5, the complete variable domain is AAGVIQSPRHLIKEKRETATLKCYPIPRHDTVYWYQQGPGQDPQFLISFYEKMQSDKGSIPDRFSAQQFSDYHSELNMSSLELGDSALYFCASSLSGNGRTQYFGPGTRLLVL.

The genes are TRBV9 and TRBJ2-1; D not certain. Germline V CDR1 and CDR2: SGDLS, YYNGEE. V was shortened by 0 bases and J by 4 bases, with 11 bases between the two germline ends. The CDR3 sequence is 15 residues long. For the CDR3, the DNA is TGTGCCAGCAGCGTAGGTGCCCCCGGGTACAATGAGCAGTTCTTC. Amino acids: CASSVGAPGYNEQFF.

The chain recombines TRBV6-5 with TRBJ1-3; D gene uncertain. Trimming shortened V by 7 bases and J by 4 bases, and 14 bases separated the two germline ends. This CDR3 has 14 amino acids. The germline V gene has CDR1 MNHEY and CDR2 SVGAGI. CDR3 sequence reads: CASTAASTGNTIYF. For the CDR3, the DNA is TGTGCCAGCACCGCTGCCTCTACGGGAAACACCATATATTTT.

J is TRBJ2-5 and V is TRBV28; possible D gene TRBD2, 7 bases. V was trimmed by 5 bases and J by 5 bases, leaving 15 bases between them. The germline V gene has CDR1 MDHEN and CDR2 SYDVKM. This CDR3 comprises 14 residues. Written as DNA, the CDR3 is TGTGCCAGCAGTCCAGAGGGGGGGCTGGAGACCCAGTACTTC. Translating it yields CASSPEGGLETQYF.

The rearrangement joins TRBV29-1 to TRBJ1-3, with D tentatively TRBD1 (5 bases). Germline CDR1 SQVTM, CDR2 ANQGSEA. V lost 4 bases and J lost 4, with 14 bases in between. The CDR3 is 14 residues long. The CDR3 spells CSVGEGRGGNTIYF. The CDR3 DNA reads TGCAGCGTTGGTGAGGGAAGGGGCGGAAACACCATATATTTT.

This clone was found once. The rearrangement uses TRBV6-4 and TRBJ1-2; D may be TRBD1 (5 bases). This CDR3 region has 14 residues. V gave up 5 bases and J gave up 3 bases, with 13 bases separating them. Per the germline V gene, CDR1 is MRHNA and CDR2 is SNTAGT. CDR3 loop: CASSLRAQDYGYTF. The CDR3 nucleotides are TGTGCCAGCAGTCTAAGGGCACAGGACTATGGCTACACCTTC.

The V gene is TRBV10-2, the J gene TRBJ2-2; D is ambiguous. The CDR3 loop spans 14 amino acids. Germline V gene data show CDR1 as WSHSY and CDR2 as SAAADI. V was trimmed by 7 bases and J by 0 bases, leaving 9 bases between them. This CDR3 reads CASTQSANTGELFF. CDR3 nucleotides: TGCGCCAGCACACAGTCCGCGAACACCGGGGAGCTGTTTTTT.